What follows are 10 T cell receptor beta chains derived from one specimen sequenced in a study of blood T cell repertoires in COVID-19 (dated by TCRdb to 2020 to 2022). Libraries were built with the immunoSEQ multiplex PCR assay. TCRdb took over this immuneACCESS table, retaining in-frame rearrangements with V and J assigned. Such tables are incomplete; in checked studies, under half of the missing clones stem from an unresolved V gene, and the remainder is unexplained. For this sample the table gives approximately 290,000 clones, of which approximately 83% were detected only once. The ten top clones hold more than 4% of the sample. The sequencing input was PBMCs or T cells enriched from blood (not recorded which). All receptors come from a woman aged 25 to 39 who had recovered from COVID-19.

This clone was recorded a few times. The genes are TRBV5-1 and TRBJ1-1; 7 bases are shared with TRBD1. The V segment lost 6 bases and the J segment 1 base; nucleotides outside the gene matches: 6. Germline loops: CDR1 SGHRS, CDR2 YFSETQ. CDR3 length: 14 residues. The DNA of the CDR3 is TGCGCCAGCACCGATCAGGGGGGGAACACTGAAGCTTTCTTT. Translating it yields CASTDQGGNTEAFF. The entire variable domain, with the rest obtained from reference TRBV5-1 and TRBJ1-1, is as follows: KAGVTQTPRYLIKTRGQQVTLSCSPISGHRSVSWYQQTPGQGLQFLFEYFSETQRNKGNFPGRFSGRQFSNSRSEMNVSTLELGDSALYLCASTDQGGNTEAFFGQGTRLTVV.

The CDR3 nucleotides are TGTGCCAGCAGCTTAGAGTCCAGGGGAGTTTCTGGAAACACCATATATTTT. Protein: CASSLESRGVSGNTIYF. The V and J genes are TRBV7-2 and TRBJ1-3; D might be TRBD1 (6 bases). Per germline, CDR1 SGHTA and CDR2 FQGNSA. The germline V and J ends were trimmed by 1 base and 1 base, with 14 bases remaining between them. The length of the CDR3 is 17 residues.

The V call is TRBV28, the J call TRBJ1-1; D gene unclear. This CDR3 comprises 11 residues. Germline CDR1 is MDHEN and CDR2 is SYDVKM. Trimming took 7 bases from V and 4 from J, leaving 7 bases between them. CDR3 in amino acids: CASTVSTEAFF. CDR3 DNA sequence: TGTGCCAGCACAGTCAGCACTGAAGCTTTCTTT.

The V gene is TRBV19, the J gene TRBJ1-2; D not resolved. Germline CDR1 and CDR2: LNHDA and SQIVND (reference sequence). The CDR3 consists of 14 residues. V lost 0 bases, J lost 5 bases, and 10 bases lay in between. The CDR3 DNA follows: TGTGCCAGTAGTATAGATCGCGGAGGGTATGGCTACACCTTC. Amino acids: CASSIDRGGYGYTF. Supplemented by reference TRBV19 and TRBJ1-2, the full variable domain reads DGGITQSPKYLFRKEGQNVTLSCEQNLNHDAMYWYRQDPGQGLRLIYYSQIVNDFQKGDIAEGYSVSREKKESFPLTVTSAQKNPTAFYLCASSIDRGGYGYTFGSGTRLTVV.

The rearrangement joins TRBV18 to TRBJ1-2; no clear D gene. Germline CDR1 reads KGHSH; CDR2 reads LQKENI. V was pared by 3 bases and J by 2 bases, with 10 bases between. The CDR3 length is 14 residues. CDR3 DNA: TGTGCCAGCTCACCTAGGGAGGGAAACTATGGCTACACCTTC. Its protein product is CASSPREGNYGYTF.

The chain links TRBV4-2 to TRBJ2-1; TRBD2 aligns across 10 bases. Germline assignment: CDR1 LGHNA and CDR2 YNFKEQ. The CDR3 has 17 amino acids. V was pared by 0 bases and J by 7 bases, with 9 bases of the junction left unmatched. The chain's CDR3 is CASSQDRGLARINEQFF. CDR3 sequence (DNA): TGTGCCAGCAGCCAAGATAGGGGACTAGCGCGGATAAATGAGCAGTTCTTC.

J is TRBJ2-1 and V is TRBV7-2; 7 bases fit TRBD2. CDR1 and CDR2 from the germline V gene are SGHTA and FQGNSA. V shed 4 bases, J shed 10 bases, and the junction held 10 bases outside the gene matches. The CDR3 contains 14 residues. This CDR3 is CASSSYSGLREQFF. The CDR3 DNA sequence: TGTGCCAGCAGCTCTTATAGCGGGTTGAGGGAGCAGTTCTTC.

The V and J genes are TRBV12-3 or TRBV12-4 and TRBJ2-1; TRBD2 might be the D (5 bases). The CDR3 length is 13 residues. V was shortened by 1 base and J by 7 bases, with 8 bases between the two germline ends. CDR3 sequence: CASSLGRGNEQFF. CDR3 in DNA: TGTGCCAGCAGTTTAGGCCGGGGTAATGAGCAGTTCTTC.

Here the CDR3 reads CASSPGNAGVSNEQFF. The DNA of the CDR3 is TGTGCCAGCAGCCCCGGGAATGCGGGAGTTTCAAATGAGCAGTTCTTC. The rearrangement joins TRBV9 to TRBJ2-1; 7 bases agree with TRBD2. Germline CDR1 SGDLS, CDR2 YYNGEE. The junction had 14 bases not matched to a gene; V was cut back by 4 bases and J by 7 bases. The CDR3 is made up of 16 amino acids. The whole variable domain, remainder taken from reference TRBV9 and TRBJ2-1, is DSGVTQTPKHLITATGQRVTLRCSPRSGDLSVYWYQQSLDQGLQFLIQYYNGEERAKGNILERFSAQQFPDLHSELNLSSLELGDSALYFCASSPGNAGVSNEQFFGPGTRLTVL.

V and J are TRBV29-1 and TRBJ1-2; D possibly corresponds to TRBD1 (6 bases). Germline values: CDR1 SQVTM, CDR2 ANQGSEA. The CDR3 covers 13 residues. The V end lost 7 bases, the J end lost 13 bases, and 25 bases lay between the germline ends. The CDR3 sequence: CSAPTIPQGRVTF. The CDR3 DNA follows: TGCAGCGCTCCCACCATCCCACAGGGAAGGGTCACCTTC.